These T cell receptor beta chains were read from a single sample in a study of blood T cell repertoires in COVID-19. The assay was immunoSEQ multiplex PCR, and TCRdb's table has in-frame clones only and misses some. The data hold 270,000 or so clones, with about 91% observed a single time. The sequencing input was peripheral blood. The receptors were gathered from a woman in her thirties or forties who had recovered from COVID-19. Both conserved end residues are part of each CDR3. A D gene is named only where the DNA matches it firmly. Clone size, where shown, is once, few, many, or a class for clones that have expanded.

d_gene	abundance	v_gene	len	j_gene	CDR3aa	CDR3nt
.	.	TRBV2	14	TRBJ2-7	CASSEGSFSYEQYF	TGTGCCAGCAGTGAGGGCAGCTTCTCCTACGAGCAGTACTTC
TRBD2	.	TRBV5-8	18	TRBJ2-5	CASNPTASRGGRGETQYF	TGTGCCAGCAACCCCACAGCTTCCCGGGGCGGGAGAGGGGAGACCCAGTACTTC
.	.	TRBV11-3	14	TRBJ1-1	CASSQTNRNTEAFF	TGTGCCAGCAGCCAAACTAATAGGAACACTGAAGCTTTCTTT
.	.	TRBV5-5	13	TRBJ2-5	CASSSQPMETQYF	TGTGCCAGCAGCTCACAGCCTATGGAGACCCAGTACTTC
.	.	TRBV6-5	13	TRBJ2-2	CASRYLPAGELFF	TGTGCCAGCAGATATCTCCCGGCCGGGGAGCTGTTTTTT
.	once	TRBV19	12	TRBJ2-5	CASSPGEGTQYF	TGTGCCAGTAGCCCAGGGGAAGGGACCCAGTACTTC
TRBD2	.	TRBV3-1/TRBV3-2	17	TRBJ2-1	CASSQEIAGGAYNEQFF	TGTGCCAGCAGCCAAGAGATAGCTGGGGGGGCCTACAATGAGCAGTTCTTC
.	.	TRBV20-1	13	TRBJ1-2	CSASSRDNYGYTF	TGCAGTGCTAGTTCCCGGGATAACTATGGCTACACCTTC
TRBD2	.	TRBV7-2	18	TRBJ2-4	CASSLVLAVVEAKNIQYF	TGTGCCAGCAGCTTAGTACTAGCGGTGGTAGAAGCCAAAAACATTCAGTACTTC
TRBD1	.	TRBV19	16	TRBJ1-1	CASIQTRRQGAGGAFF	TGTGCCAGTATCCAAACCCGCCGACAGGGGGCGGGTGGGGCTTTCTTT
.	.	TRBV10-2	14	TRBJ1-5	CASSRDSGNQPQHF	TGCGCCAGCAGCAGGGATTCAGGCAATCAGCCCCAGCATTTT
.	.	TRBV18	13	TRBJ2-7	CASSPSRGEENNF	TGTGCCAGCTCACCATCAAGAGGGGAGGAAAATAACTTC
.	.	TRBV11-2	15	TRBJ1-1	CASSLAGDGRLEAFF	TGTGCCAGCAGCTTAGCGGGGGATGGAAGGTTGGAAGCTTTCTTT
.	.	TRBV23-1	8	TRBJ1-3	CARNTIYF	TGCGCCCGGAACACCATATATTTT
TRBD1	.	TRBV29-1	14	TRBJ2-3	CSGGQGFPTDTQYF	TGCAGCGGAGGACAGGGGTTTCCTACAGATACGCAGTATTTT
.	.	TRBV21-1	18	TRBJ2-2	CASSAGEVGTDNTGELFF	TGTGCCAGCAGCGCAGGAGAGGTGGGGACAGATAACACCGGGGAGCTGTTTTTT
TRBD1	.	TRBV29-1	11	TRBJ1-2	CSVRQGDGYTF	TGCAGCGTCCGACAGGGGGATGGCTACACCTTC
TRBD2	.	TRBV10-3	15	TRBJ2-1	CAIRTSGSPGNEQFF	TGTGCCATCAGGACTAGCGGGAGCCCAGGGAATGAGCAGTTCTTC
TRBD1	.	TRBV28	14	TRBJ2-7	CASSSWTGNLEQYF	TGTGCCAGCAGTTCCTGGACAGGAAACCTCGAGCAGTACTTC
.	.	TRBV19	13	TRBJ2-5	CASRPGGAETQYF	TGTGCCAGTAGACCGGGGGGCGCGGAGACCCAGTACTTC
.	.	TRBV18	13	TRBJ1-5	CASSPGGDQPQHF	TGTGCCAGCTCACCAGGGGGCGACCAGCCCCAGCATTTT
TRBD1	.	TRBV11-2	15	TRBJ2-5	CASSSAIGGWETQYF	TGTGCCAGCAGCTCAGCAATAGGGGGCTGGGAGACCCAGTACTTC
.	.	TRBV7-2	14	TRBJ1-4	CASSPQRHSEKLFF	TGTGCCAGCAGCCCCCAAAGACATTCTGAAAAACTGTTTTTT
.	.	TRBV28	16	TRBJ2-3	CASSFGGRENTDTQYF	TGTGCCAGCAGTTTTGGCGGGCGAGAAAACACAGATACGCAGTATTTT
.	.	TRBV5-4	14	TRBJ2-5	CASSLRGSQETQYF	TGTGCCAGCAGCTTAAGGGGGAGCCAAGAGACCCAGTACTTC
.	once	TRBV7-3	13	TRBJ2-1	CASGLGGITEQFF	TGTGCCAGCGGATTAGGGGGAATCACTGAGCAGTTCTTC
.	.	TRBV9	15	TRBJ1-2	CASSVAGGTNYGYTF	TGTGCCAGCAGCGTCGCGGGGGGTACTAACTATGGCTACACCTTC
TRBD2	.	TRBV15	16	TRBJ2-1	CATSRVRESMYNEQFF	TGTGCCACCAGCAGAGTGCGGGAGAGTATGTACAATGAGCAGTTCTTC
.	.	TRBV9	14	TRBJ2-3	CASSVQGSADTQYF	TGTGCCAGCAGTGTCCAGGGGAGCGCAGATACGCAGTATTTT
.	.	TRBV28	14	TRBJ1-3	CASSPSSGGNTIYF	TGTGCCAGCAGCCCGTCCTCGGGTGGAAACACCATATATTTT
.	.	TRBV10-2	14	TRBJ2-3	CASRGAGPTDTQYF	TGCGCCAGCAGGGGGGCGGGTCCCACAGATACGCAGTATTTT